This T cell receptor (beta chain) was profiled in a study of regulatory T cells in long-lasting Graves disease. The time point denotes: newly diagnosed GD, antithyroid drugs for less than 3 months. From PBMCs, RNA was extracted and then used to make the TCR library. TCR beta libraries were built with iRepertoire HTBI primers and Arm-PCR of CDR3 regions. One entry per CDR3 protein results from TCRdb running MiXCR on the multiplex PCR reads. The sample lists about 450,000 distinct CDR3 sequences, approximately 14% occurring once. The germline gives CDR1 SGHDN, CDR2 FVKESK. The CDR3 has 13 residues. The V and J ends lost 3 bases and 4 bases respectively, with 10 bases between them. The same data also contributed to another study, on T cells in Graves' hyperthyroidism and ophthalmopathy.

The receptor was derived from a woman aged 45-65 years with Graves disease. The input for sequencing was peripheral blood mononuclear cells (PBMCs), taken at new diagnosis, from a patient treated with antithyroid drugs. J is TRBJ2-7 and V is TRBV14; D is unresolved. CDR3 nucleotides: TGTGCCAGCAGCCAGATACAAACTTACGAGCAGTACTTC. Translated: CASSQIQTYEQYF.